Shown below are 12 T cell receptor beta chains from a single sample sequenced in a study of CD8 T cells in ankylosing spondylitis (dated by TCRdb to about 2017). To prepare the library, 5' RACE was applied. The instrument was an Illumina HiSeq 2500. TCRdb's own reprocessing of the public reads used fastp at Q25 and MiXCR and kept productive beta chains. Here each entry gathers all rows of one CDR3 protein and keeps the most common genes and DNA. The sample table shows over 450,000 distinct CDR3 sequences, and roughly 13% are seen once. 6.8% of the sample rests with the top ten. What the research found in general, with its limitations: Blood from ankylosing spondylitis patients appeared to be characterized by a TCR beta motif made up of 8 or 9 highly homologous amino acid variants.

The antigens for these receptors are not known. Input material: blood, either unsorted or a sorted T cell fraction (not recorded which). All receptors come from a male donor with ankylosing spondylitis.

The V gene is TRBV11-3, the J gene TRBJ2-2, with 9 bases aligning to TRBD2. V lost 5 bases and J lost 2; bases outside the gene matches: 6. The germline gives CDR1 SGHNT, CDR2 YENEEA. The CDR3 is 16 residues long. The CDR3 sequence is CASSGTSFPNTGELFF. In nucleotides, the CDR3 is TGTGCCAGCAGCGGGACTAGCTTTCCCAACACCGGGGAGCTGTTTTTT.

This clonotype came up a few times. This chain connects TRBV7-2 to TRBJ1-5; no clear D gene. The CDR3 length is 14 residues. Per the germline V gene, CDR1 is SGHTA and CDR2 is FQGNSA. V shed 2 bases and J shed 6 bases, with 11 bases lying between them. This chain's CDR3 is CASSLIGEGQPQHF. CDR3 coding DNA: TGTGCCAGCAGCTTAATAGGTGAAGGTCAGCCCCAGCATTTT.

This clonotype has only a few counts. The chain employs TRBV4-2 and TRBJ2-7; D possibly corresponds to TRBD1 (6 bases). In germline, CDR1 is LGHNA, CDR2 YNFKEQ. Trimming stripped 3 bases from V and 2 bases from J, with 20 bases between. There are 17 residues in the CDR3. The CDR3 is CASSQSDSRDTTYEQYF. CDR3 bases: TGTGCCAGCAGCCAGAGCGATTCCCGGGACACCACCTACGAGCAGTACTTC.

The sample holds a few counts of this clonotype. The chain uses TRBV12-3 or TRBV12-4 and TRBJ1-5, with D unclear. The CDR3 length is 13 residues. Between the trimmed V and J ends, which lost 4 bases and 6 bases, there was a span of 10 bases. The CDR3 region has the DNA TGTGCCAGCAGTTCTATAGTGCTTCAGCCCCAGCATTTT. The encoded protein is CASSSIVLQPQHF.

This clonotype was found a few times. V is TRBV30 and J is TRBJ1-1; 7 positions match TRBD1. Germline CDR1 GTSNPN, CDR2 SVGIG (reference sequence). There are 13 residues in the CDR3. J was trimmed by 5 bases and V by 5 bases; bases with no gene match: 8. CDR3: CAWQGGDRTEAFF. The CDR3 DNA follows: TGTGCCTGGCAGGGGGGCGATCGGACTGAAGCTTTCTTT. Based on the CDR3 plus reference TRBV30 and TRBJ1-1, the full variable domain is SQTIHQWPATLVQPVGSPLSLECTVEGTSNPNLYWYRQAAGRGLQLLFYSVGIGQISSEVPQNLSASRPQDRQFILSSKKLLLSDSGFYLCAWQGGDRTEAFFGQGTRLTVV.

The genes are TRBV20-1 and TRBJ1-5, with 8 nucleotides matching TRBD1. CDR3 size: 14 residues. The ends lost 5 bases at V and 4 bases at J; junction bases unmatched: 7. CDR1 and CDR2 from the germline V gene are DFQATT and SNEGSKA (reference sequence). CDR3 loop: CSAPGGQVNQPQHF. The CDR3 DNA sequence: TGCAGTGCTCCGGGGGGACAGGTGAATCAGCCCCAGCATTTT.

The chain carries TRBV20-1 and TRBJ2-1; D unclear. V gave up 4 bases and J gave up 0 bases, with 16 bases separating them. The CDR3 is 16 residues long. Looked up from germline, CDR1 is DFQATT and CDR2 is SNEGSKA (reference sequence). The CDR3 is CSAIDPFRGSYNEQFF. CDR3 bases: TGCAGTGCTATAGACCCTTTCCGCGGCTCCTACAATGAGCAGTTCTTC.

This clonotype came up a few times. The V gene is TRBV7-9, the J gene TRBJ2-5; TRBD2 aligns across 11 bases. Germline CDR1 reads SEHNR; CDR2 reads FQNEAQ (reference sequence). J lost 5 bases, V lost 5 bases, and 10 bases had no gene match. The CDR3 is 16 amino acids. CDR3 protein: CASSLSLAGGWETQYF. Here the CDR3 DNA reads TGTGCCAGCAGCCTCTCCCTAGCGGGAGGTTGGGAGACCCAGTACTTC.

This clonotype was detected ten times or more. The V gene is TRBV5-1, the J gene TRBJ1-3, with D uncertain. V was trimmed by 6 bases and J by 0 bases, leaving 1 base between them. Germline-derived CDR1 and CDR2 are SGHRS and YFSETQ. This CDR3 has 11 amino acids. CDR3 in DNA: TGCGCCAGCACCTCTGGAAACACCATATATTTT. As protein: CASTSGNTIYF.

This clonotype was observed a few times. The genes are TRBV20-1 and TRBJ1-1; D ambiguous. This CDR3 region has 14 residues. V was shortened by 1 base and J by 3 bases, with 12 bases between the two germline ends. Germline-derived CDR1 and CDR2 are DFQATT and SNEGSKA (reference sequence). CDR3 residues: CSARVSGRDTEAFF. CDR3 nucleotide sequence: TGCAGTGCTAGAGTGAGTGGGAGGGACACTGAAGCTTTCTTT.

Worth noting for this clonotype: At one boundary the junction diverges from the germline segment, which might be a read error. This chain links TRBV20-1 with TRBJ2-1; 7 bases match TRBD1. The CDR3 consists of 13 residues. Germline V gene sequence: CDR1 DFQATT, CDR2 SNEGSKA (reference sequence). The CDR3 region has the DNA TGCAGTGCTAGTCCAGGGGGTCGGAATGAACAGTTCTTC. It translates to CSASPGGRNEQFF.

This clonotype came up many times. CDR3 in amino acids: CASSLGLARKSSYNEQFF. As DNA, the CDR3 is TGTGCCAGCAGCTTAGGACTTGCGCGGAAGAGCTCCTACAATGAGCAGTTCTTC. The chain uses TRBV11-1 and TRBJ2-1; D remains ambiguous. The CDR3 has 18 residues. Trimming took 1 base from V and 0 from J, leaving 16 bases between them. Germline V gives CDR1 SGHAT, CDR2 FQDESV (reference sequence).